The 13 T cell receptor beta chains listed next were all sequenced from one sample in a study of T-cell reconstitution after alpha-beta-depleted transplantation in children (dated by TCRdb to 2016 to 2018). Libraries came from PCR. Sequencing was carried out with an Illumina HiSeq 2500. To normalize quantification of the TCRbeta repertoire, the TCR libraries were built with molecular barcoding that relied on unique molecular identifiers. TCRdb reprocessed the public reads (quality trimming at Q25 with fastp, clone calling with MiXCR) and kept in-frame beta chains. Under each unique CDR3 protein, matching rows form one entry showing the most common genes and DNA. This sample lists hundreds of thousands of distinct CDR3 sequences; 12% were detected once. Together, the top ten hold 2% to 3% of the sample. Sample: PBMCs from the stem cell graft donor, taken from the stem cell graft. The receptors stem from a human donor who donated a stem cell graft to a child with acute lymphoblastic leukemia.

This clonotype was seen at least ten times. V and J are TRBV4-2 and TRBJ1-2; TRBD1 aligns across 8 bases. CDR3 length: 16 residues. V gave up 0 bases and J gave up 4 bases; unmatched junction bases: 7. The germline gives CDR1 LGHNA, CDR2 YNFKEQ. CDR3 amino acids: CASSQDVPGGSYGYTF. The CDR3 bases are TGTGCCAGCAGCCAAGATGTTCCAGGGGGCAGCTATGGCTACACCTTC.

This clonotype was seen only a few times. The CDR3 here is CASSLTRVRNQPQHF. DNA of the CDR3: TGTGCCAGCAGTTTAACAAGGGTTAGGAATCAGCCCCAGCATTTT. The chain links TRBV12-3 or TRBV12-4 to TRBJ1-5; no definite D call. Trimming pared 2 bases from V and 4 bases from J, leaving 12 bases between. CDR3 length: 15 amino acids.

In this sample, this clonotype turned up many times. The CDR3 DNA reads TGTGCCAGCAGCTTAGAAAACGAGCAGTACTTC. Translation: CASSLENEQYF. The chain recombines TRBV7-2 with TRBJ2-7, with D unclear. In germline, CDR1 is SGHTA, CDR2 FQGNSA. The V gene lost 1 base and the J gene lost 5 bases, with 3 bases spanning the gap. The CDR3 covers 11 residues.

This clonotype was picked up many times. The V and J genes are TRBV28 and TRBJ1-5; D possibly corresponds to TRBD1 (6 bases). Germline loops: CDR1 MDHEN, CDR2 SYDVKM. Trimming stripped 9 bases from V and 1 base from J, with 13 bases between. The CDR3 sequence is 14 residues long. The CDR3 DNA is TGTGCCAGTTTGGGGGCCGGAAGCAATCAGCCCCAGCATTTT. It encodes CASLGAGSNQPQHF. The variable domain in full, with the rest retrieved from reference TRBV28 and TRBJ1-5, is DVKVTQSSRYLVKRTGEKVFLECVQDMDHENMFWYRQDPGLGLRLIYFSYDVKMKEKGDIPEGYSVSREKKERFSLILESASTNQTSMYLCASLGAGSNQPQHFGDGTRLSIL.

At least ten counts were recorded for this clonotype. This chain links TRBV7-8 with TRBJ1-6; D gene unclear. Trimming removed 0 bases at V and 9 bases at J, with 12 bases between. CDR1 SGHVS and CDR2 FQNEAQ come from the germline V gene. The CDR3 consists of 15 residues. Here the CDR3 reads CASSLAAGRSSPLHF. The CDR3 DNA reads as TGTGCCAGCAGCTTAGCTGCGGGTCGGAGTTCACCCCTCCACTTT.

This clonotype was recorded a few times. This chain connects TRBV29-1 to TRBJ1-2; D may be TRBD1 (5 bases). This CDR3 spans 14 amino acids. The ends were cut back, 6 bases at V and 4 bases at J, with 18 bases in the middle. Germline V gene lookup returns CDR1 SQVTM and CDR2 ANQGSEA. DNA for the CDR3: TGCAGCGTGTCCGGCGCAGCGAGGGGCTATGGCTACACCTTC. Amino acids: CSVSGAARGYGYTF.

This chain joins TRBV19 and TRBJ1-1, with 9 bases fitting TRBD1. J was trimmed by 6 bases and V by 7 bases; bases with no gene match: 12. Germline assignment: CDR1 LNHDA and CDR2 SQIVND (reference sequence). This CDR3 comprises 15 residues. This CDR3 is CASTWGQGSLSEAFF. CDR3 sequence (DNA): TGTGCCAGTACCTGGGGACAGGGATCCCTCTCTGAAGCTTTCTTT.

The V and J genes are TRBV7-9 and TRBJ1-3; maybe TRBD1 (5 bases). CDR1 is SEHNR, CDR2 FQNEAQ, per germline (reference sequence). Trimming pared 6 bases from V and 4 bases from J, leaving 16 bases between. This CDR3 is built from 15 residues. DNA for the CDR3: TGTGCCAGCAGTCTTGGAGGGGACGGGGGAAACACCATATATTTT. This codes for CASSLGGDGGNTIYF.

In its sample, this clonotype was seen many times. CDR3 nucleotide sequence: TGTGCCAGCAGTGGGACAGAAAACATTCAGTACTTC. Translation gives CASSGTENIQYF. The chain joins TRBV6-2 or TRBV6-3 to TRBJ2-4; TRBD1 matches 7 bases. Trimming at V came to 5 bases and at J to 5 bases, leaving 0 bases not matched to a gene. CDR1 and CDR2 from the germline V gene are MNHEY and SVGEGT. This CDR3 has 12 amino acids.

This clonotype showed up many times. The V gene is TRBV18, the J gene TRBJ1-3; 7 bases match TRBD1. The V segment lost 0 bases and the J segment 3 bases; nucleotides outside the gene matches: 2. This CDR3 contains 15 residues. Germline V gene data show CDR1 as KGHSH and CDR2 as LQKENI. This chain's CDR3 is CASSPPTGLGNTIYF. CDR3 DNA: TGTGCCAGCTCACCACCGACAGGGCTTGGAAACACCATATATTTT.

This clonotype appeared many times. The rearrangement joins TRBV7-2 to TRBJ1-5; a weak D match, TRBD1 (6 bases). Trimming left V 2 bases short and J 0 bases short, with 8 bases between. The CDR3 runs to 15 residues. From germline, CDR1 is SGHTA and CDR2 FQGNSA. The CDR3 nucleotides read TGTGCCAGCAGCTTAACACAGGGTAGCAATCAGCCCCAGCATTTT. This gives the protein CASSLTQGSNQPQHF.

This clonotype was counted only a few times. The chain employs TRBV4-2 and TRBJ2-7, with unresolved D. Germline-derived CDR1 and CDR2 are LGHNA and YNFKEQ. The CDR3 loop spans 15 amino acids. Trimming shortened V by 5 bases and J by 0 bases, and 14 bases separated the two germline ends. CDR3 sequence (DNA): TGTGCCAGCAGCGAAGTCCAGGTTAGCTCCTACGAGCAGTACTTC. Its protein product is CASSEVQVSSYEQYF.

This clonotype was observed many times. The chain recombines TRBV20-1 with TRBJ2-7; perhaps TRBD1 as D (5 bases). The CDR3 runs to 12 residues. V was shortened by 0 bases and J by 12 bases, with 15 bases between the two germline ends. Germline CDR1 is DFQATT and CDR2 is SNEGSKA (reference sequence). The CDR3 loop is CSARDQAGRRYF. The CDR3 DNA reads as TGCAGTGCTAGAGATCAGGCAGGGCGTCGGTACTTC.